This TCR beta chain derives from a study of control samples from healthy donors and cancer patients. The assay was immunoSEQ multiplex PCR, and TCRdb's table has in-frame clones only and misses some. The sample records about 120,000 clones, 85% to 95% being singletons. The source material was blood. This clonotype originated in a man under 40 in good health.

Here the CDR3 DNA reads TGTGCCACCAAAACGGGACAGGGGACAGATACGCAGTATTTT. Translation gives CATKTGQGTDTQYF. The gene calls are TRBV15 and TRBJ2-3, with TRBD1 matching 10 bases. Germline V gene data show CDR1 as LNHNV and CDR2 as YYDKDF (reference sequence). CDR3 length equals 14 residues. Trimming removed 7 bases from V and 3 bases from J; junction bases left unmatched: 4.